This T cell receptor (beta chain) was identified during a study of a mutant IDH1 vaccine in newly diagnosed glioma. Points on this clone: The target antigen is unknown.

Germline CDR1 is MRHNA and CDR2 is SNTAGT. Unmatched junction bases numbered 7, after V lost 2 bases and J lost 8 bases. This CDR3 comprises 14 residues. Produced via immunoSEQ multiplex PCR; TCRdb's table is partial and in-frame only. This sample has tens of thousands of clones, with 75% to 85% found just once. The sample's time point: week 5, during vaccination. Each vaccine dose was 300 ug of mutant IDH1 20-mer peptide, with topical imiquimod. This chain uses TRBV6-4 with TRBJ1-2; 8 bases match TRBD1. The receptor's source is a man aged 40-50 years with glioma. This specimen was PBMCs, taken from a glioma patient whose treatment included an IDH1 peptide vaccine. The chain's CDR3 is CASSDGSTGAGYTF. Here the CDR3 DNA reads TGTGCCAGCAGTGACGGATCGACAGGGGCCGGCTACACCTTC.